Included here is one TCR beta chain sequence, with context. The V segment lost 2 bases and the J segment 4 bases; nucleotides outside the gene matches: 6. CDR1 is SGHRS, CDR2 YFSETQ, per germline. The CDR3 runs to 15 residues. These data belong to a study of identifying expanded T cells in peripheral blood. Only in-frame clones appear in the TCRdb table, and some are missing; sequencing was by immunoSEQ multiplex PCR. In the table there are more than 75,000 clones, about 90% of which are singletons. V and J are TRBV5-1 and TRBJ2-1; TRBD1 matches 7 bases. The origin of this receptor is a person aged 18-69 years in good health. Sequenced material: blood. The CDR3 nucleotides read TGCGCCAGCAGCTTAGACAGGGTGGTATACAATGAGCAGTTCTTC. This sequence encodes CASSLDRVVYNEQFF.